The 30 T cell receptor beta chains in this list originate from one sample, sequenced in a study of T cell repertoires in cytomegalovirus infection. These TCRs are of unknown antigen specificity. TCRdb re-derived calls from the reads in MiXCR, one entry per CDR3 protein. Altogether 450,000 to 650,000 distinct CDR3 sequences are present, over 35% being singletons, with the ten largest covering about 46%. Specimen: cultured PBMCs, collected from culture after CMV antigen stimulation. The receptors were sampled from a human donor in good health (CMV status not recorded). Some clones in this sample may be carry-over from other donors' samples.

The table lists this clonotype with a count of one. This chain uses TRBV13 with TRBJ1-3; no reliable D call. The CDR3 spans 16 residues. CDR1 and CDR2 from the germline V gene are PRHDT and FYEKMQ (reference sequence). V gave up 0 bases and J gave up 0 bases, with 9 bases separating them. The CDR3 is CASSLGGGLSGNTIYF. CDR3 coding DNA: TGTGCCAGCAGCTTAGGCGGCGGCCTCTCTGGAAACACCATATATTTT.

The rearrangement links TRBV7-9 to TRBJ1-1; D gene ambiguous. Trimming pared 5 bases from V and 6 bases from J, leaving 10 bases between. The CDR3 is 12 residues long. Looked up from germline, CDR1 is SEHNR and CDR2 is FQNEAQ (reference sequence). The CDR3 DNA follows: TGTGCCAGCAGCCCGAACCCCTCTGAAGCTTTCTTT. This codes for CASSPNPSEAFF.

There are many counts of this clonotype. The V gene is TRBV7-2, the J gene TRBJ2-3, with D maybe TRBD2 (5 bases). This CDR3 region has 18 residues. Looked up from germline, CDR1 is SGHTA and CDR2 is FQGNSA. The ends were cut back, 5 bases at V and 6 bases at J, with 27 bases in the middle. For the CDR3, the DNA is TGTGCCAGCAGCCCCGACACTAGTTTGGACGGCCTCAAGGATACGCAGTATTTT. Its protein product is CASSPDTSLDGLKDTQYF.

This clonotype was seen a handful of times. This chain connects TRBV7-2 to TRBJ1-1; D perhaps matches TRBD1 (6 bases). V lost 5 bases to trimming and J lost 3 bases, with 13 bases between them. This CDR3 comprises 14 residues. Germline values: CDR1 SGHTA, CDR2 FQGNSA. This CDR3 reads CASSLTPGDTEAFF. CDR3 in DNA: TGTGCCAGCAGCCTGACCCCAGGGGACACTGAAGCTTTCTTT.

This clonotype was found many times. V gene TRBV7-2 combines with J gene TRBJ1-1, with a possible D match to TRBD1 (5 bases). The CDR3 is 15 amino acids. Germline assignment: CDR1 SGHTA and CDR2 FQGNSA. V lost 2 bases to trimming and J lost 4 bases, with 14 bases between them. CDR3 in amino acids: CASSLRGASTTEAFF. CDR3 coding DNA: TGTGCCAGCAGCTTACGTGGGGCCAGTACCACTGAAGCTTTCTTT.

As concerns this clonotype: The junction shows a germline mismatch at one end, possibly a read error. The chain carries TRBV19 and TRBJ2-1; D gene unclear. This CDR3 spans 12 amino acids. Germline values: CDR1 LNHDA, CDR2 SQIVND (reference sequence). The CDR3 coding sequence is TGTGCCCGTAGTCCGACTGGCAATGAGCAGTTCTTC. Protein sequence: CARSPTGNEQFF.

V is TRBV27 and J is TRBJ1-2, with unresolved D. The V end was cut by 8 bases, the J end by 3 bases, with 13 bases between. This CDR3 is built from 13 residues. CDR1 is MNHEY, CDR2 SMNVEV, per germline (reference sequence). The chain's CDR3 is CASGVGRYYGYTF. CDR3 nucleotide sequence: TGTGCCAGCGGCGTCGGCAGATACTATGGCTACACCTTC.

This clonotype was seen only a few times. This chain connects TRBV7-2 to TRBJ2-2, with 8 bases aligning to TRBD1. Losses at the gene ends were 5 bases for V and 4 bases for J; bases not matched to a gene: 6. Germline lookup yields CDR1 SGHTA and CDR2 FQGNSA. CDR3 size: 15 residues. The CDR3 protein is CASSNGQGSTGELFF. The CDR3 DNA reads TGTGCCAGCAGCAATGGACAGGGTTCCACCGGGGAGCTGTTTTTT.

The chain couples TRBV7-2 to TRBJ2-3; 8 positions match TRBD1. This CDR3 comprises 17 residues. J gave up 4 bases and V 5 bases, and 14 bases lay outside the gene matches. Germline values: CDR1 SGHTA, CDR2 FQGNSA. The CDR3, as DNA: TGTGCCAGCAGCGCCTACGGGACAGGAAGGTGGCCAGATACGCAGTATTTT. Amino acids: CASSAYGTGRWPDTQYF.

The rearrangement joins TRBV7-2 to TRBJ2-2, with 10 positions matching TRBD2. Looked up from germline, CDR1 is SGHTA and CDR2 is FQGNSA. The CDR3 runs 18 residues. V shed 4 bases, J shed 5 bases, and the junction held 13 bases outside the gene matches. The CDR3 sequence is CASSSQWLAGVGTGELFF. In DNA, the CDR3 is TGTGCCAGCAGCTCTCAGTGGCTAGCGGGAGTCGGTACCGGGGAGCTGTTTTTT.

This chain links TRBV20-1 with TRBJ2-1; D is perhaps TRBD2 (6 bases). The CDR3 runs to 17 residues. The germline V gene has CDR1 DFQATT and CDR2 SNEGSKA (reference sequence). Trimming took off 3 bases at V and 8 bases at J, with 26 bases between the two ends. The CDR3 sequence is CSARNPYIGGKSYEQFF. The CDR3 DNA is TGCAGTGCTAGGAACCCTTACATAGGCGGGAAGTCTTATGAGCAGTTCTTC.

The chain is built from TRBV12-3 or TRBV12-4 and TRBJ1-5; 8 nucleotides line up with TRBD1. CDR3 length equals 13 residues. Trimming removed 6 bases from V and 5 bases from J; junction bases left unmatched: 3. CDR3 coding DNA: TGTGCCAGCAGGGGACAGGAGTATCAGCCCCAGCATTTT. Protein sequence: CASRGQEYQPQHF.

This chain uses TRBV7-9 with TRBJ1-6; 7 positions agree with TRBD1. The trim removed 5 bases at V and 9 bases at J, leaving 13 bases unmatched. The CDR3 sequence is 16 residues long. From germline, CDR1 is SEHNR and CDR2 FQNEAQ (reference sequence). DNA of the CDR3: TGTGCCAGCAGCCGGCATGGACAGGCCAAGGGTTCACCCCTCCACTTT. Its protein is CASSRHGQAKGSPLHF.

The chain carries TRBV7-2 and TRBJ2-3, with 8 bases lining up with TRBD1. From germline, CDR1 is SGHTA and CDR2 FQGNSA. After removal of 5 bases from V and 2 bases from J, the junction contained 6 bases not matched to a gene. The CDR3 runs 15 residues. The CDR3 is CASSPGTGDTDTQYF. The CDR3 DNA reads TGTGCCAGCAGCCCGGGGACAGGAGACACAGATACGCAGTATTTT.

In nucleotides, the CDR3 is TGTGCCAGTAGGCAAGCCCCTCGGGACGGGAAGCTATACGGCTACACCTTC. Its protein product is CASRQAPRDGKLYGYTF. The chain is built from TRBV19 and TRBJ1-2; D might be TRBD1 (5 bases). Deletions cut 6 bases from V and 8 bases from J, with 28 bases between. The CDR3 consists of 17 residues. Germline V lookup: CDR1 LNHDA, CDR2 SQIVND (reference sequence).

V and J are TRBV11-2 and TRBJ2-1, with 12 bases identical to TRBD2. This CDR3 comprises 17 residues. The germline V gene has CDR1 SGHAT and CDR2 FQNNGV. With V trimmed by 5 bases and J by 2 bases, 7 bases remained unmatched. The CDR3 loop is CASSPRLAGDAYNEQFF. Here the CDR3 DNA reads TGTGCCAGCAGCCCTCGACTAGCGGGGGACGCCTACAATGAGCAGTTCTTC. Complete variable domain (other parts from reference TRBV11-2 and TRBJ2-1): EAGVAQSPRYKIIEKRQSVAFWCNPISGHATLYWYQQILGQGPKLLIQFQNNGVVDDSQLPKDRFSAERLKGVDSTLKIQPAKLEDSAVYLCASSPRLAGDAYNEQFFGPGTRLTVL.

The table lists this clonotype with a few counts. V usage is TRBV27 and J usage is TRBJ2-1; 8 nucleotides agree with TRBD2. Losses at the gene ends were 5 bases for V and 10 bases for J; bases not matched to a gene: 16. The V gene's germline CDR1 is MNHEY and CDR2 SMNVEV (reference sequence). This CDR3 region has 16 residues. CDR3 nucleotide sequence: TGTGCCAGCAGTCCCTCCCGCGCGGGAGGTTATAAGGAGCAGTTCTTC. It specifies CASSPSRAGGYKEQFF.

The J gene is TRBJ1-6, the V gene TRBV9; no definite D call. Germline V gene data show CDR1 as SGDLS and CDR2 as YYNGEE. Trimming took 2 bases from V and 10 from J, leaving 19 bases between them. The CDR3 runs to 16 residues. The CDR3 reads CASSVQTAPGGSPLHF. DNA for the CDR3: TGTGCCAGCAGCGTGCAGACGGCACCGGGTGGGTCACCCCTCCACTTT.

Only a few counts were recorded for this clonotype. This chain links TRBV20-1 with TRBJ1-1; D unclear. V was pared by 0 bases and J by 1 base, with 12 bases between. CDR3 length equals 15 residues. The V gene's germline CDR1 is DFQATT and CDR2 SNEGSKA (reference sequence). The CDR3 loop is CSARDYAGRNTEAFF. The CDR3 DNA follows: TGCAGTGCTAGAGATTACGCCGGAAGGAACACTGAAGCTTTCTTT.

This clonotype was counted once. The chain combines TRBV27 with TRBJ2-2; D gene unclear. CDR1 MNHEY and CDR2 SMNVEV come from the germline V gene (reference sequence). This CDR3 is 13 amino acids long. V lost 6 bases and J lost 6, with 11 bases in between. This CDR3 reads CASSPRTAGELFF. The CDR3 DNA sequence: TGTGCCAGCAGCCCTAGGACGGCCGGGGAGCTGTTTTTT.

The chain employs TRBV2 and TRBJ2-5; 12 nucleotides match TRBD2. CDR3 length: 16 amino acids. Germline lookup yields CDR1 SNHLY and CDR2 FYNNEI. V was clipped by 6 bases and J by 9 bases; unmatched bases: 14. This CDR3 reads CASRPPLAGGPVAQYF. In nucleotides, the CDR3 is TGTGCCAGCAGACCCCCGCTAGCGGGGGGGCCGGTGGCCCAGTACTTC.

This clonotype showed up just a few times. V and J are TRBV7-2 and TRBJ1-5; TRBD1 agrees at 8 bases. The germline V gene encodes CDR1 SGHTA and CDR2 FQGNSA. CDR3 length equals 16 residues. The V and J ends lost 5 bases and 6 bases, in that order; junction bases with no gene match: 12. CDR3 nucleotides: TGTGCCAGCAGCGTAGAGGGACAGGTAGTGGGTCAGCCCCAGCATTTT. Its translation: CASSVEGQVVGQPQHF.

This clonotype occurred a few times. J is TRBJ2-3 and V is TRBV4-3, with 8 positions matching TRBD1. Trimming cost V 1 base and J 4 bases; bases outside gene matches: 10. Germline assignment: CDR1 LGHNA and CDR2 YSLEER. The CDR3 length is 17 residues. CDR3 sequence (DNA): TGCGCCAGCAGCCAAGGAGATGACAGGGGTTTAGCAGATACGCAGTATTTT. It encodes CASSQGDDRGLADTQYF.

This clonotype has a handful of counts. V is TRBV6-6 and J is TRBJ1-5, with TRBD1 as a possible D gene (5 bases). This CDR3 comprises 17 residues. Germline CDR1 reads MNHNY; CDR2 reads SVGAGI (reference sequence). V lost 3 bases and J lost 0, with 15 bases in between. CDR3 in amino acids: CASSYGDWGYSNQPQHF. The CDR3 coding sequence is TGTGCCAGCAGTTATGGGGACTGGGGCTATAGCAATCAGCCCCAGCATTTT.

This chain connects TRBV2 to TRBJ2-7; perhaps TRBD1 as D (5 bases). V lost 6 bases, J lost 4 bases, and 16 bases lay in between. This CDR3 is built from 14 residues. Looked up from germline, CDR1 is SNHLY and CDR2 is FYNNEI. CDR3 sequence reads: CASRTAFAPYEQYF. As DNA, the CDR3 is TGTGCCAGCAGGACAGCCTTCGCCCCTTACGAGCAGTACTTC.

This chain links TRBV2 with TRBJ2-2, with D unresolved. CDR3 size: 12 residues. Germline loops: CDR1 SNHLY, CDR2 FYNNEI. V lost 8 bases and J 1 base, leaving 5 bases between the germline ends. Written as DNA, the CDR3 is TGTGCCAGCCAGCTGAACACCGGGGAGCTGTTTTTT. Translation gives CASQLNTGELFF. The full variable domain, with the rest looked up from reference TRBV2 and TRBJ2-2, is EPEVTQTPSHQVTQMGQEVILRCVPISNHLYFYWYRQILGQKVEFLVSFYNNEISEKSEIFDDQFSVERPDGSNFTLKIRSTKLEDSAMYFCASQLNTGELFFGEGSRLTVL.

This chain joins TRBV7-4 and TRBJ1-6; D may be TRBD1 (6 bases). V lost 1 base and J 3 bases, leaving 13 bases between the germline ends. The CDR3 consists of 17 residues. Germline lookup yields CDR1 SGHVT and CDR2 SQSDAQ. CDR3 sequence reads: CASSLGPPGDYNSPLHF. CDR3 coding DNA: TGTGCCAGCAGCTTAGGTCCCCCAGGGGACTATAATTCACCCCTCCACTTT.

V usage is TRBV27 and J usage is TRBJ1-5, with a possible D match to TRBD1 (5 bases). Germline loops: CDR1 MNHEY, CDR2 SMNVEV (reference sequence). V was trimmed by 5 bases and J by 4 bases, leaving 18 bases between them. The CDR3 covers 16 residues. The CDR3 loop reads CASSPKRGGENQPQHF. The CDR3 DNA sequence: TGTGCCAGCAGTCCCAAAAGGGGAGGCGAAAATCAGCCCCAGCATTTT.

The chain uses TRBV12-3 or TRBV12-4 and TRBJ2-7, with TRBD2 matching over 7 bases. Trimming removed 7 bases from V and 5 bases from J; junction bases left unmatched: 14. The CDR3 contains 15 residues. The CDR3 coding sequence is TGTGCCAGCACCTATACCCCAAAGCTAGCGGACGAGCAGTACTTC. Amino acids: CASTYTPKLADEQYF.

This chain's CDR3 is CATTKVQGEQFF. As DNA, the CDR3 is TGTGCCACCACCAAAGTCCAGGGTGAGCAGTTCTTC. The chain recombines TRBV15 with TRBJ2-1, with D tentatively TRBD1 (5 bases). This CDR3 has 12 amino acids. The germline V gene has CDR1 LNHNV and CDR2 YYDKDF (reference sequence). Trimming removed 7 bases from V and 9 bases from J, with 13 bases in between.